Below are 29 T cell receptor beta chains sequenced from a single sample in a study of lymphopenia after photon versus proton radiotherapy. The data were produced by immunoSEQ multiplex PCR, yet TCRdb's version contains in-frame clones alone and is incomplete. The table includes about 3,300 clones, approximately 76% detected once. The sequencing used peripheral blood, collected from a patient treated with proton-based radiotherapy. The receptors stem from an elderly man with esophageal cancer.

A word on this clone: Germline and junction disagree at one end, which may indicate a read error. This chain connects TRBV7-3 to TRBJ2-7, with 7 bases identical to TRBD2. The CDR3 spans 15 residues. Germline values: CDR1 SGHTA, CDR2 FQGTGA. The CDR3 reads CASSVTSESSYEQYF. The CDR3 nucleotides read TGTGCCAGCAGCGTAACTAGCGAGAGCTCCTACGAGCAGTACTTC.

This clone occurred once. The rearrangement uses TRBV10-2 and TRBJ2-7, with D tentatively TRBD1 or TRBD2 (6 bases each). This CDR3 comprises 15 residues. Between the trimmed V and J ends, which lost 2 bases and 0 bases, there was a span of 11 bases. CDR1 is WSHSY, CDR2 SAAADI, per germline. CDR3 bases: TGCGCCAGCAGTGAGCCTCGGGGGCGCTCCTACGAGCAGTACTTC. This translates into CASSEPRGRSYEQYF.

This chain joins TRBV12-5 and TRBJ2-7; D not certain. The CDR3 length is 12 residues. V was trimmed by 5 bases and J by 2 bases, leaving 7 bases between them. Germline loops: CDR1 LGHNT, CDR2 FRNRAP. The CDR3 sequence is CASGPAAYEQYF. DNA for the CDR3: TGTGCTAGTGGTCCCGCGGCCTACGAGCAGTACTTC.

The chain carries TRBV27 and TRBJ2-1, with TRBD2 identical over 9 bases. Germline CDR1 is MNHEY and CDR2 is SMNVEV (reference sequence). This CDR3 spans 16 amino acids. V gave up 10 bases and J gave up 8 bases; unmatched junction bases: 18. CDR3 DNA sequence: TGTGCCATCGCCCCTCTTGGCGGGGGGGTTCGGTATGAGCAGTTCTTC. Translation: CAIAPLGGGVRYEQFF.

V usage is TRBV7-6 and J usage is TRBJ2-7, with 7 nucleotides matching TRBD2. The CDR3 is 18 residues long. With V trimmed by 5 bases and J by 0 bases, 16 bases remained unmatched. CDR1 and CDR2 from the germline V gene are SGHVS and FNYEAQ. CDR3 nucleotides: TGTGCCAGCAGCCGGGGGGAGGTGCAGGGCTTCTACTCCTACGAGCAGTACTTC. Translation: CASSRGEVQGFYSYEQYF.

This rearrangement joins TRBV18 to TRBJ1-2; no clear D. The V end was cut by 2 bases, the J end by 6 bases, with 7 bases between. CDR1 and CDR2 from the germline V gene are KGHSH and LQKENI. CDR3 length equals 12 residues. CDR3 sequence: CASSPGGDGYTF. The CDR3 DNA reads TGTGCCAGCTCACCAGGCGGGGATGGCTACACCTTC.

J is TRBJ2-5 and V is TRBV11-2, with 7 bases that match TRBD2. V lost 4 bases and J lost 4; bases outside the gene matches: 9. CDR3 length equals 15 residues. Germline-derived CDR1 and CDR2 are SGHAT and FQNNGV. As DNA, the CDR3 is TGTGCCAGCAGCTCCTCCCCCACTAGCGCAGAGACCCAGTACTTC. It codes for CASSSSPTSAETQYF.

This sequence joins TRBV18 and TRBJ2-7; TRBD2 agrees at 8 bases. Trimming cost V 2 bases and J 2 bases; bases outside gene matches: 2. The V gene's germline CDR1 is KGHSH and CDR2 LQKENI. The CDR3 is made up of 14 amino acids. CDR3 nucleotides: TGTGCCAGCTCACCAGCGGGAGGCCCCTACGAGCAGTACTTC. It specifies CASSPAGGPYEQYF.

V is TRBV9 and J is TRBJ2-5; D might be TRBD2 (5 bases). V lost 4 bases and J lost 2, with 18 bases in between. Germline V CDR1 and CDR2: SGDLS, YYNGEE. This CDR3 comprises 16 residues. The CDR3 is CASSPTGSGVQETQYF. The CDR3 nucleotides read TGTGCCAGCAGCCCGACGGGTTCCGGGGTACAAGAGACCCAGTACTTC.

The chain is built from TRBV9 and TRBJ2-5; unclear D gene. Germline CDR1 is SGDLS and CDR2 is YYNGEE. The length of the CDR3 is 14 residues. V was clipped by 0 bases and J by 4 bases, with 10 bases between them. CDR3 residues: CASSVGRQLETQYF. Here the CDR3 DNA reads TGTGCCAGCAGCGTAGGTCGACAATTAGAGACCCAGTACTTC. The whole variable domain, remainder taken from reference TRBV9 and TRBJ2-5, is DSGVTQTPKHLITATGQRVTLRCSPRSGDLSVYWYQQSLDQGLQFLIQYYNGEERAKGNILERFSAQQFPDLHSELNLSSLELGDSALYFCASSVGRQLETQYFGPGTRLLVL.

About this clone itself: The sample holds other DNA sequences that translate to the same CDR3. V and J are TRBV6-5 and TRBJ2-5; 7 bases agree with TRBD2. In germline, CDR1 is MNHEY, CDR2 SVGAGI. The CDR3 is 16 residues long. Trimming at V came to 2 bases and at J to 5 bases, leaving 11 bases not matched to a gene. The CDR3 DNA is TGTGCCAGCAGTTACGGGTGGGGGGGAGGTCGGGAGACCCAGTACTTC. Its translation is CASSYGWGGGRETQYF.

The V and J genes are TRBV5-4 and TRBJ2-7; perhaps D is TRBD1 or TRBD2 (5 bases each). The germline CDR1 and CDR2 sequences are SGHNT and YYREEE (reference sequence). There are 13 residues in the CDR3. Trimming stripped 0 bases from V and 9 bases from J, with 13 bases between. CDR3 sequence reads: CASSLVGTSGQYF. The CDR3 DNA sequence: TGTGCCAGCAGCTTGGTAGGGACCTCCGGGCAGTACTTC.

Note on this clone: The sample contains more than one DNA sequence encoding this CDR3. The chain is built from TRBV19 and TRBJ1-1; D gene ambiguous. V lost 5 bases to trimming and J lost 2 bases, with 9 bases between them. Germline assignment: CDR1 LNHDA and CDR2 SQIVND (reference sequence). The length of the CDR3 is 13 residues. The CDR3 spells CASSLDYNTEAFF. The CDR3 nucleotides are TGTGCCAGTAGTCTCGACTATAACACTGAAGCTTTCTTT.

This chain links TRBV27 with TRBJ2-7, with TRBD2 matching 10 bases. The length of the CDR3 is 16 residues. V gave up 4 bases and J gave up 5 bases; unmatched junction bases: 11. Per the germline V gene, CDR1 is MNHEY and CDR2 is SMNVEV (reference sequence). The CDR3 loop is CASSSPRTSGRNEQYF. DNA of the CDR3: TGTGCCAGCAGTTCGCCCCGGACTAGCGGACGAAACGAGCAGTACTTC.

In this sample, this clone turned up once. The V and J genes are TRBV6-5 and TRBJ1-6, with unresolved D. Germline assignment: CDR1 MNHEY and CDR2 SVGAGI. V lost 6 bases and J lost 1, with 7 bases in between. The CDR3 covers 14 residues. CDR3 DNA: TGTGCCAGCAGGCCAGGTTCCTATAATTCACCCCTCCACTTT. Its protein product is CASRPGSYNSPLHF.

Concerning this clone: Other DNA variants within this sample encode the same CDR3. The DNA of the CDR3 is TGTGCCTGGAGTCGTGGACAGGATAATTCACCCCTCCACTTT. As protein: CAWSRGQDNSPLHF. The chain couples TRBV30 to TRBJ1-6; 7 positions match TRBD1. The V gene's germline CDR1 is GTSNPN and CDR2 SVGIG (reference sequence). The CDR3 totals 14 residues. With V trimmed by 2 bases and J by 5 bases, 3 bases remained unmatched.

This chain connects TRBV7-3 to TRBJ2-1; 12 nucleotides match TRBD2. The V segment lost 5 bases and the J segment 5 bases; nucleotides outside the gene matches: 10. CDR1 is SGHTA, CDR2 FQGTGA, per germline. The CDR3 length is 17 residues. The CDR3 nucleotides are TGTGCCAGCAGCCCCCCGACTAGCGGGAGTACACACAATGAGCAGTTCTTC. Translation: CASSPPTSGSTHNEQFF.

The rearrangement joins TRBV2 to TRBJ1-3; a possible D gene is TRBD1 (6 bases). CDR3 length equals 16 residues. Germline CDR1 and CDR2: SNHLY and FYNNEI. The V and J ends lost 4 bases and 0 bases respectively, with 13 bases between them. The CDR3 DNA sequence: TGTGCCAGCAGTGCGGACAGAAGCTACTCTGGAAACACCATATATTTT. Protein sequence: CASSADRSYSGNTIYF.

The rearrangement links TRBV7-6 to TRBJ2-7, with 7 bases fitting TRBD1. Looked up from germline, CDR1 is SGHVS and CDR2 is FNYEAQ. The CDR3 extends over 14 amino acids. The junction had 0 bases not matched to a gene; V was cut back by 1 base and J by 0 bases. CDR3 loop: CASSLGDSSYEQYF. The CDR3 DNA follows: TGTGCCAGCAGCTTAGGGGACAGCTCCTACGAGCAGTACTTC. The variable domain in full, with the rest retrieved from reference TRBV7-6 and TRBJ2-7, is GAGVSQSPRYKVTKRGQDVALRCDPISGHVSLYWYRQALGQGPEFLTYFNYEAQQDKSGLPNDRFSAERPEGSISTLTIQRTEQRDSAMYRCASSLGDSSYEQYFGPGTRLTVT.

The V call is TRBV7-9, the J call TRBJ2-3; 14 bases line up with TRBD2. Germline V gene lookup returns CDR1 SEHNR and CDR2 FQNEAQ (reference sequence). CDR3 length equals 16 residues. Trimming cost V 6 bases and J 3 bases; bases outside gene matches: 5. Here the CDR3 DNA reads TGTGCCAGCAGTTTTGGGACTAGCGGGAGTACAGATACGCAGTATTTT. This encodes CASSFGTSGSTDTQYF.

The chain is built from TRBV18 and TRBJ2-2, with TRBD1 matching 8 bases. V gave up 0 bases and J gave up 7 bases; unmatched junction bases: 7. The germline CDR1 and CDR2 sequences are KGHSH and LQKENI. This CDR3 has 16 amino acids. CDR3 region: CASSPPVSGQGGELFF. The CDR3 DNA reads TGTGCCAGCTCACCACCTGTTTCCGGACAGGGCGGGGAGCTGTTTTTT.

This clone was detected a few times. The rearrangement joins TRBV30 to TRBJ2-7, with TRBD2 matching 11 bases. The CDR3 has 16 amino acids. The germline V gene has CDR1 GTSNPN and CDR2 SVGIG (reference sequence). V gave up 4 bases and J gave up 2 bases; unmatched junction bases: 10. The CDR3 region has the DNA TGTGCCTGGACCCGACTAGCGGGGCCCCACCCCTACGAGCAGTACTTC. Amino acid sequence: CAWTRLAGPHPYEQYF.

This clone was counted only a few times. The chain employs TRBV5-4 and TRBJ2-3; the D gene is possibly TRBD2 (7 bases). Germline lookup yields CDR1 SGHNT and CDR2 YYREEE (reference sequence). The CDR3 contains 16 residues. Trimming stripped 4 bases from V and 1 base from J, with 16 bases between. DNA of the CDR3: TGTGCCAGCAGCCCTAGGGGGGGCCGTGGCACAGATACGCAGTATTTT. Its translation is CASSPRGGRGTDTQYF.

J is TRBJ1-6 and V is TRBV6-4; no firm D call. The CDR3 consists of 13 residues. Germline CDR1 is MRHNA and CDR2 is SNTAGT. Trimming removed 0 bases from V and 7 bases from J, with 4 bases in between. The CDR3, as DNA: TGTGCCAGCAGTGACTCAGGCAATTCACCCCTCCACTTT. It is translated as CASSDSGNSPLHF.

This clone appeared a few times. This chain joins TRBV25-1 and TRBJ1-5, with 12 bases matching TRBD1. After removal of 6 bases from V and 7 bases from J, the junction contained 4 bases not matched to a gene. Per the germline V gene, CDR1 is MGHDK and CDR2 is SYGVNS. This CDR3 has 14 residues. CDR3 nucleotide sequence: TGTGCCAGCAGGGGGACAGGGGGCTCGCAGCCCCAGCATTTT. Its translation: CASRGTGGSQPQHF.

This clone was seen a single time. This chain joins TRBV6-5 and TRBJ1-4; tentatively, D is TRBD1 (5 bases). With 0 bases removed from V and 8 bases from J, the gap between germline ends came to 16 bases. CDR3 length: 16 residues. Per germline, CDR1 MNHEY and CDR2 SVGAGI. DNA of the CDR3: TGTGCCAGCAGTTACTCGAGTATTATTGGGACCGAAAAACTGTTTTTT. Its protein is CASSYSSIIGTEKLFF.

V and J are TRBV11-2 and TRBJ1-1; D gene uncertain. This CDR3 region has 13 residues. Trimming removed 5 bases at V and 8 bases at J, with 15 bases between. The germline V gene encodes CDR1 SGHAT and CDR2 FQNNGV. CDR3 amino acids: CASSTGIGEEAFF. CDR3 coding DNA: TGTGCCAGCAGCACCGGTATAGGAGAAGAAGCTTTCTTT.

V usage is TRBV27 and J usage is TRBJ2-7; TRBD2 aligns across 7 bases. Germline CDR1 MNHEY, CDR2 SMNVEV (reference sequence). The CDR3 is made up of 15 amino acids. The ends lost 2 bases at V and 0 bases at J; junction bases unmatched: 4. CDR3 loop: CASSLGAGHSYEQYF. The CDR3, as DNA: TGTGCCAGCAGTTTAGGAGCGGGGCACTCCTACGAGCAGTACTTC.

This clone was picked up one time. This chain links TRBV5-1 with TRBJ2-1, with 9 nucleotides matching TRBD2. The trim removed 0 bases at V and 6 bases at J, leaving 4 bases unmatched. Germline loops: CDR1 SGHRS, CDR2 YFSETQ. The CDR3 is made up of 15 amino acids. CDR3 DNA sequence: TGCGCCAGCAGCTTGGAGGCGGGGGGGAGCAATGAGCAGTTCTTC. It translates to CASSLEAGGSNEQFF.